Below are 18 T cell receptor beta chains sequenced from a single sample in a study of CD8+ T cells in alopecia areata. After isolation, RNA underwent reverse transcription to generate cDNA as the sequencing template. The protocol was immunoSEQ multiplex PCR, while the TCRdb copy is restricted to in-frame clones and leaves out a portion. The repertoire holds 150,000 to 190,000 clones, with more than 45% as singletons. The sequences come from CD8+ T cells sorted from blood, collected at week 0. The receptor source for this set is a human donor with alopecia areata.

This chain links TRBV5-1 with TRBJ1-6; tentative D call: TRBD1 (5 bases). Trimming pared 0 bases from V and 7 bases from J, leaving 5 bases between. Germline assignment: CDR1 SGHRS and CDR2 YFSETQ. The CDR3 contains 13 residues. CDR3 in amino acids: CASSLGTNSPLHF. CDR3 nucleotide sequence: TGCGCCAGCAGCTTGGGGACAAATTCACCCCTCCACTTT.

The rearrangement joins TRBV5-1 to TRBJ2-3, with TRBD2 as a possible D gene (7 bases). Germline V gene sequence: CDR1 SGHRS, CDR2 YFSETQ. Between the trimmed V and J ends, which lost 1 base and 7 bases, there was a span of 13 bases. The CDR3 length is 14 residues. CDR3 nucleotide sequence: TGCGCCAGCAGCTTGAACGGCGGGGGCAATACGCAGTATTTT. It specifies CASSLNGGGNTQYF.

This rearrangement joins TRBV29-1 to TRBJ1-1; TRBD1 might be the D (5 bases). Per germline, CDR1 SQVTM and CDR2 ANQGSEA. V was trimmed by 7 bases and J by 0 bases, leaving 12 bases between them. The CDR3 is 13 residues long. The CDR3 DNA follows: TGCAGCGCCGACGGAGGGGTGAACACTGAAGCTTTCTTT. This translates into CSADGGVNTEAFF.

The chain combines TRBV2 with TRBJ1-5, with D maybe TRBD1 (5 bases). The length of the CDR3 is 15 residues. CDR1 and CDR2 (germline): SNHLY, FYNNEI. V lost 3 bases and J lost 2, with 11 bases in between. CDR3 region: CASSEGGGGNQPQHF. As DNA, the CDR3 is TGTGCCAGCAGTGAGGGTGGGGGAGGCAATCAGCCCCAGCATTTT.

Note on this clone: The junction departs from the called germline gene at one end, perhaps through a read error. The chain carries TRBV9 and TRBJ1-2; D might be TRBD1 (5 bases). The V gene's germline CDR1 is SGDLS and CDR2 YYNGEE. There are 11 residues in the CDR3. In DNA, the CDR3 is TGTGCCAGCAGCGGTGAGGAGGACACTTACTTC. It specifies CASSGEEDTYF.

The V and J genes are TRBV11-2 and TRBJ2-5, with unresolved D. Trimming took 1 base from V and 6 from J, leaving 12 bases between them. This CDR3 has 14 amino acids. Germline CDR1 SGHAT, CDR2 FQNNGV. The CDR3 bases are TGTGCCAGCAGCTTAGGACCCTCCGCGAAGACCCAGTACTTC. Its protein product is CASSLGPSAKTQYF.

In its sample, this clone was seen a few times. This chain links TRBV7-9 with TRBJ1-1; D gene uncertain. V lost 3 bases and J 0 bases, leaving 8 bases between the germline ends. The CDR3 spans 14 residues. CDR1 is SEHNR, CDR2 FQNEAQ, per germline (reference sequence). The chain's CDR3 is CASSFGIMNTEAFF. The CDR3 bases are TGTGCCAGCAGCTTCGGGATTATGAACACTGAAGCTTTCTTT.

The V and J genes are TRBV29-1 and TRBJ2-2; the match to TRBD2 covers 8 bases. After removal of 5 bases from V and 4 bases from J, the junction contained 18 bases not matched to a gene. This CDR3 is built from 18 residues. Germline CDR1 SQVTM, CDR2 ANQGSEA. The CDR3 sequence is CSVSTSGTRDPSTGELFF. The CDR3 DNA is TGCAGCGTTTCGACGTCCGGGACTAGAGATCCCTCCACCGGGGAGCTGTTTTTT.

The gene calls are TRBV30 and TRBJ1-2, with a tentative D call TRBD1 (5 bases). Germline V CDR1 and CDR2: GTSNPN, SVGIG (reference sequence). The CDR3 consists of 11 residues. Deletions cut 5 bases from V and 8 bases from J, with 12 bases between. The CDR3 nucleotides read TGTGCCTGGGGTATGGGGGACGGCTACACCTTC. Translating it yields CAWGMGDGYTF.

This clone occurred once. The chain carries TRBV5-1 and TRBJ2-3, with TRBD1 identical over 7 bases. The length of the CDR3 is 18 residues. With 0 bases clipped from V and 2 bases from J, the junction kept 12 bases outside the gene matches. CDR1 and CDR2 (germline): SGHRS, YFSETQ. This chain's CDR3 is CASSLGRTGGRNTDTQYF. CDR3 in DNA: TGCGCCAGCAGCTTGGGGCGGACAGGAGGACGAAACACAGATACGCAGTATTTT.

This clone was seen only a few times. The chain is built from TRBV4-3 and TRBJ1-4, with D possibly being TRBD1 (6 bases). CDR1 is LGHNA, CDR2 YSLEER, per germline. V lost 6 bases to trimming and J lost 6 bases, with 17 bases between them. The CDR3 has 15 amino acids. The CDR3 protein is CASRRVQGRDEKLFF. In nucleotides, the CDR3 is TGCGCCAGCAGGCGCGTGCAGGGGCGTGATGAAAAACTGTTTTTT.

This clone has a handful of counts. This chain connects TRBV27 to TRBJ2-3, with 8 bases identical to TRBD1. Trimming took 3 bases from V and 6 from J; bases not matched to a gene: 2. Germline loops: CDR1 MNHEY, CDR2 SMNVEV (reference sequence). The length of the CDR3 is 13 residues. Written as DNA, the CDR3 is TGTGCCAGCAGTTTGGACAGGGCCGATACGCAGTATTTT. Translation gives CASSLDRADTQYF.

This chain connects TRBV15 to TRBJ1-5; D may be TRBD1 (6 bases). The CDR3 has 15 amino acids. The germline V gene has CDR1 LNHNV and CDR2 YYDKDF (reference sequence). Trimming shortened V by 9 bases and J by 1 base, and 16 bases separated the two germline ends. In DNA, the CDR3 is TGTGCCACTCAGGCGGGGGGCGCGAGCAATCAGCCCCAGCATTTT. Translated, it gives CATQAGGASNQPQHF. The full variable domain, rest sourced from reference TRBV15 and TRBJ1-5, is DAMVIQNPRYQVTQFGKPVTLSCSQTLNHNVMYWYQQKSSQAPKLLFHYYDKDFNNEADTPDNFQSRRPNTSFCFLDIRSPGLGDTAMYLCATQAGGASNQPQHFGDGTRLSIL.

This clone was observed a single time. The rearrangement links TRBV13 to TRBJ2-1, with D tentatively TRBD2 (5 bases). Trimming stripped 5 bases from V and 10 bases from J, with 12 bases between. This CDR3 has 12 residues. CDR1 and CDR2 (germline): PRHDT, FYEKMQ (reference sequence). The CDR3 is CASSPQRGEQFF. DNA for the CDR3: TGTGCCAGCAGCCCCCAACGAGGGGAGCAGTTCTTC.

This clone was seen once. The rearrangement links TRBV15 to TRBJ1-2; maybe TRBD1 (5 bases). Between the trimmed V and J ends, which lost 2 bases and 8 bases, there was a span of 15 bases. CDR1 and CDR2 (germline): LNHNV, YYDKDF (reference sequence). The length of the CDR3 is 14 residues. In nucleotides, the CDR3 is TGTGCCACCAGCAGATCTCAGGGTGCCCTCGGCTACACCTTC. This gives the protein CATSRSQGALGYTF.

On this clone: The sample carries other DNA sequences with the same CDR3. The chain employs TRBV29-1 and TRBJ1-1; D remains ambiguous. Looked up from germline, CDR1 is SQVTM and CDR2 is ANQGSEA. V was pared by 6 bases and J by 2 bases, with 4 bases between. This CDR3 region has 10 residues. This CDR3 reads CSVVNTEAFF. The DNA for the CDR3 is TGCAGCGTAGTTAACACTGAAGCTTTCTTT.

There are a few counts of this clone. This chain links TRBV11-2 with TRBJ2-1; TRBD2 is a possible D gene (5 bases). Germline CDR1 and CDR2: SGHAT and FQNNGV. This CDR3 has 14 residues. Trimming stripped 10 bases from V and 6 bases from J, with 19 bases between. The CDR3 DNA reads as TGTGCCACCCGAGCGGCAGGAGGCCTCAATGAGCAGTTCTTC. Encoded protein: CATRAAGGLNEQFF.

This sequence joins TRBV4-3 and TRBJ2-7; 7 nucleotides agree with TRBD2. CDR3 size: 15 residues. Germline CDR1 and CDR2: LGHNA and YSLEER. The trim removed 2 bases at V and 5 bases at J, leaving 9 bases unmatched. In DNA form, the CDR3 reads TGCGCCAGCAGCCAATTTCGGACTAGAACGGACGAGCAGTACTTC. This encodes CASSQFRTRTDEQYF.